This T cell receptor beta chain was documented in a study of blood T cell repertoires in COVID-19. This CDR3 has 13 amino acids. Germline assignment: CDR1 SGHRS and CDR2 YFSETQ. Trimming stripped 2 bases from V and 3 bases from J, with 8 bases between. Authors' methods: Amplification from reference gene primers served as the basis for estimated nucleated cell counts. Profiling relied on immunoSEQ multiplex PCR, and the TCRdb table lists in-frame clones only, not all of them. The DNA gave D and trimming, while V, J and clone size come from that table. The profile shows 280,000 or so clones, 89% of them singletons. Cohort assignment relied on participant-reported clinical history.

The chain recombines TRBV5-1 with TRBJ2-5; D not resolved. The TCR comes from a woman in her forties or fifties who had been exposed to COVID-19. The sample taken for sequencing was PBMCs or T cells enriched from blood (not recorded which). The CDR3 is CASSFNNEETQYF. Written as DNA, the CDR3 is TGCGCCAGCAGCTTTAACAATGAAGAGACCCAGTACTTC.